This passage covers 15 T cell receptor beta chains from one sample sequenced in a study of spatial heterogeneity in lung cancer (dated by TCRdb to between 2018 and 2020). Library preparation was by 5' RACE. Reads for this sample came from a NextSeq 500. TCRdb trimmed the raw reads at Q25, called clones with MiXCR and kept productive beta chains. Each CDR3 protein gets just one entry, which takes the most common genes and DNA from the rows behind it. This sample is represented by about 94,000 distinct CDR3 sequences; roughly a fifth of them were singletons. The ten largest clones take up about a fifth of the sample. In the paper's terms, the time point label means: blood at routine non-recurrence follow-up after resection. The sequencing here drew on PBMCs, taken at follow-up. These receptors were obtained from a male donor with early-stage non-small cell lung cancer.

CDR3 loop: CASSSQGTYGYTF. CDR3 DNA sequence: TGTGCCAGCAGTTCCCAGGGAACCTATGGCTACACCTTC. The chain combines TRBV6-5 with TRBJ1-2; D is perhaps TRBD1 (5 bases). The CDR3 is 13 amino acids. Trimming took 4 bases from V and 4 from J, leaving 10 bases between them. Per germline, CDR1 MNHEY and CDR2 SVGAGI.

This clonotype was picked up a small number of times. The V call is TRBV5-1, the J call TRBJ2-3; the D gene could be TRBD1 or TRBD2 (6 bases each). The CDR3 runs to 15 residues. V was cut by 4 bases and J by 2 bases, with 14 bases left in between. Germline V gene lookup returns CDR1 SGHRS and CDR2 YFSETQ. CDR3 in amino acids: CASSTGASVTDTQYF. The CDR3 DNA reads as TGCGCCAGCAGCACGGGGGCTAGCGTCACAGATACGCAGTATTTT.

This clonotype was observed a handful of times. In nucleotides, the CDR3 is TGTGCCAGCAACCCGTGGGGGACAGGGAGAATGAACACTGAAGCTTTCTTT. It is translated as CASNPWGTGRMNTEAFF. The rearrangement joins TRBV6-2 or TRBV6-3 to TRBJ1-1, with 9 bases that match TRBD1. Germline V gene data show CDR1 as MNHEY and CDR2 as SVGEGT. Germline trimming cut 7 bases from V and 0 bases from J; bases unmatched to any gene: 12. CDR3 length: 17 amino acids.

CDR3: CASSPHRGVEEKLFF. The CDR3 DNA is TGTGCCAGCAGCCCCCACAGGGGAGTGGAGGAAAAACTGTTTTTT. V usage is TRBV11-2 and J usage is TRBJ1-4; 7 bases align to TRBD1. Germline lookup yields CDR1 SGHAT and CDR2 FQNNGV. The CDR3 contains 15 residues. Unmatched junction bases numbered 11, after V lost 5 bases and J lost 8 bases.

A few counts support this clonotype. This rearrangement joins TRBV5-1 to TRBJ2-3; D unclear. With 1 base removed from V and 0 bases from J, the gap between germline ends came to 9 bases. The CDR3 covers 15 residues. Germline loops: CDR1 SGHRS, CDR2 YFSETQ. The CDR3 bases are TGCGCCAGCAGCTTGTCGTTCCCCAGCACAGATACGCAGTATTTT. Translation gives CASSLSFPSTDTQYF.

This clonotype was picked up a small number of times. CDR3 nucleotides: TGTGCCAGCTCCACGGCTATCTCTGGAAACACCATATATTTT. It encodes CASSTAISGNTIYF. The J gene is TRBJ1-3, the V gene TRBV9; the D is unclear. Between the trimmed V and J ends, which lost 7 bases and 0 bases, there was a span of 11 bases. The CDR3 has 14 amino acids. Germline CDR1 is SGDLS and CDR2 is YYNGEE.

The chain recombines TRBV7-9 with TRBJ2-1; D unresolved. V was clipped by 2 bases and J by 8 bases, with 10 bases between them. CDR3 length: 13 residues. Looked up from germline, CDR1 is SEHNR and CDR2 is FQNEAQ (reference sequence). CDR3 sequence reads: CASSLQIDHEQFF. DNA for the CDR3: TGTGCCAGCAGCTTACAAATCGATCATGAGCAGTTCTTC.

This clonotype appeared many times. This chain connects TRBV7-2 to TRBJ2-1, with D uncertain. The CDR3 runs 13 residues. Germline V gives CDR1 SGHTA, CDR2 FQGNSA. Between the trimmed V and J ends, which lost 5 bases and 5 bases, there was a span of 10 bases. The CDR3 DNA is TGTGCCAGCAGCCCGCCTATGGACAATGAGCAGTTCTTC. Protein sequence: CASSPPMDNEQFF. The whole variable domain, remainder taken from reference TRBV7-2 and TRBJ2-1, is GAGVSQSPSNKVTEKGKDVELRCDPISGHTALYWYRQSLGQGLEFLIYFQGNSAPDKSGLPSDRFSAERTGGSVSTLTIQRTQQEDSAVYLCASSPPMDNEQFFGPGTRLTVL.

This chain links TRBV5-6 with TRBJ2-3; no firm D call. The CDR3 length is 16 residues. From germline, CDR1 is SGHDT and CDR2 YYEEEE. Trimming pared 4 bases from V and 2 bases from J, leaving 17 bases between. The CDR3 DNA sequence: TGTGCCAGCAGCCTTAACCGGGCCCTCCTCACAGATACGCAGTATTTT. Residues: CASSLNRALLTDTQYF.

In this sample, this clonotype turned up many times. The V and J genes are TRBV12-3 or TRBV12-4 and TRBJ2-3, with no clear D. The CDR3 spans 14 residues. With 6 bases removed from V and 0 bases from J, the gap between germline ends came to 10 bases. The CDR3 DNA reads as TGTGCCAGCAGGACTGGTACTAGCACAGATACGCAGTATTTT. This encodes CASRTGTSTDTQYF.

The chain uses TRBV20-1 and TRBJ1-3, with a possible D match to TRBD1 (5 bases). V dropped 3 bases and J dropped 0 bases, with 9 bases sitting between them. Germline CDR1 and CDR2: DFQATT and SNEGSKA (reference sequence). This CDR3 is 14 amino acids long. The CDR3 DNA reads as TGCAGTGCTAGGGGTGGGGGCTCTGGAAACACCATATATTTT. Its protein is CSARGGGSGNTIYF.

The rearrangement joins TRBV3-1 to TRBJ2-5; D is uncertain. Germline V CDR1 and CDR2: LGHDT, YNNKEL (reference sequence). V was pared by 0 bases and J by 2 bases, with 13 bases between. This CDR3 is built from 16 residues. CDR3 nucleotides: TGTGCCAGCAGCCAAGATCCAACAAGAGATCAAGAGACCCAGTACTTC. Its translation: CASSQDPTRDQETQYF.

This clonotype was observed a few times. CDR3 in DNA: TGTGCCAGTAGTCCCGACAGGGATCGCGAGCAGTACGTC. Translated: CASSPDRDREQYV. The J gene is TRBJ2-7, the V gene TRBV19; 7 bases are shared with TRBD1. V dropped 5 bases and J dropped 6; count of bases not matched to a gene: 7. In germline, CDR1 is LNHDA, CDR2 SQIVND (reference sequence). The CDR3 length is 13 residues.

This clonotype was picked up a small number of times. In DNA form, the CDR3 reads TGTGCCTGGAGTGTATTCACCCAAGAGACCCAGTACTTC. Protein product: CAWSVFTQETQYF. This sequence joins TRBV30 and TRBJ2-5; D is unclear. Germline V gene sequence: CDR1 GTSNPN, CDR2 SVGIG (reference sequence). V was cut by 0 bases and J by 1 base, with 6 bases left in between. This CDR3 spans 13 amino acids. Full variable domain (rest looked up from reference TRBV30 and TRBJ2-5): SQTIHQWPATLVQPVGSPLSLECTVEGTSNPNLYWYRQAAGRGLQLLFYSVGIGQISSEVPQNLSASRPQDRQFILSSKKLLLSDSGFYLCAWSVFTQETQYFGPGTRLLVL.

This clonotype was picked up many times. The junction departs from germline at one end; a sequencing error may be responsible. V is TRBV7-2 and J is TRBJ2-7; 10 positions match TRBD1. The CDR3 length is 13 residues. Germline CDR1 SGHTA, CDR2 FQGNSA. CDR3 bases: TGTGCCAGCAGCTTAGACGGGACAGGGGCCCGCCACTTC. Its translation: CASSLDGTGARHF.